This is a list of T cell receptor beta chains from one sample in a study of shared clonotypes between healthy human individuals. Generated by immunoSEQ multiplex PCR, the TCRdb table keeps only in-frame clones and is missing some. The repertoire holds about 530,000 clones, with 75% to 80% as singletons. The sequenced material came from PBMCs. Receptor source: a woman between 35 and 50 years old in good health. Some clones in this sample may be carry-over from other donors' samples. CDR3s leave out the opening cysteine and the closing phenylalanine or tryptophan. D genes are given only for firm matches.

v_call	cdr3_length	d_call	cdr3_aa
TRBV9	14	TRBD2	ASSVGTSGNTYEQY
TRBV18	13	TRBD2	ASSPGTSGYNEQF
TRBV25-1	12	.	ASSASGTYNEQF
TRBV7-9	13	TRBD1	ASRARDRGGNEQF
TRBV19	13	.	ASREWADSNQPQH
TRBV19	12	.	ASGSEDSYTEAF
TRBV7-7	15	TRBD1	ASSLLGTGVTTGELF
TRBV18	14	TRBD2	ASSPPGLAGVDTQY
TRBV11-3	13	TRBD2	ASSSRTSGSSEQF
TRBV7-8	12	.	ASTFSRERNEQF
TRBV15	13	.	ATSRDSATYNEQF
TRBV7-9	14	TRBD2	ASSLFAGVFQETQY
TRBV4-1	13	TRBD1	ASSQAPDRDTEAF
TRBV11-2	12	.	ASSLAQLSGEQF
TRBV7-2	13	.	ASSPLTGTNYGYT
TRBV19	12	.	ASSPRSPGTEAF